This TCR beta chain was obtained from a study of T cell responses to AZD1222 COVID-19 vaccine. TCRdb's copy holds only in-frame clones and misses some; the assay was immunoSEQ multiplex PCR. This sample has around 100,000 clones, with approximately 90% found just once. CDR3 length equals 14 residues. The junction had 2 bases not matched to a gene; V was cut back by 0 bases and J by 4 bases. Germline V gene lookup returns CDR1 SGHRS and CDR2 YFSETQ. This clonotype originated in an adult who received the AZD1222 COVID-19 vaccine. The input for sequencing was peripheral blood, taken 28 days after the second AZD1222 dose. The J gene is TRBJ1-2, the V gene TRBV5-1, with 8 nucleotides matching TRBD1. CDR3 in amino acids: CASSLVGQGYGYTF. Here the CDR3 DNA reads TGCGCCAGCAGCTTGGTTGGACAGGGCTATGGCTACACCTTC.